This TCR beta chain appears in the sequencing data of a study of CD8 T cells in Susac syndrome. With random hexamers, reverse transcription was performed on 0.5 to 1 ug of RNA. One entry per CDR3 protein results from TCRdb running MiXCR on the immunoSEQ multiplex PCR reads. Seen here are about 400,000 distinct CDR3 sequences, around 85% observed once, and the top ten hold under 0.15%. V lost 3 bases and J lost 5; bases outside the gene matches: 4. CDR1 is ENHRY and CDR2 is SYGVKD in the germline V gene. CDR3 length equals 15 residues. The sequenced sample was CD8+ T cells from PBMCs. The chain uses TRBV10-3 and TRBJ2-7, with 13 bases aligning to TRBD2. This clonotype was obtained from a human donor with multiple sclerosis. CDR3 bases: TGTGCCATCAGTGATCGACTAGCGGGAGGAGACGAGCAGTACTTC. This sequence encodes CAISDRLAGGDEQYF.